The present T cell receptor (beta chain) was sequenced within a study of Graves' ophthalmopathy and Graves' hyperthyroidism. RNA transcripts yielded amplified TCR beta CDR3 regions. Investigators did first-round RT-PCR with HTBI primers, then second-round multiplex PCR. TCRdb reanalysed the multiplex PCR reads using MiXCR and keeps one entry per CDR3 protein. This table has more than 550,000 distinct CDR3 sequences, about 38% appearing once. J lost 0 bases, V lost 5 bases, and 5 bases had no gene match. There are 15 residues in the CDR3. The germline V gene encodes CDR1 SGHRS and CDR2 YFSETQ. Whole-study findings and limits: Blood also contained most of the expanded thyroid clonotypes above 0.001 frequency. At just under 71% sensitivity and 72.22% specificity, the model predicted progression of the ophthalmopathy.

This clonotype has ten or more counts. Antigen specificity is unknown. Sequenced sample: peripheral blood. This chain links TRBV5-1 with TRBJ1-3, with 7 positions matching TRBD1. The receptor comes from an adult man with Graves' ophthalmopathy. The CDR3 protein is CASSWDSNSGNTIYF. The CDR3 region has the DNA TGCGCCAGCAGTTGGGACAGCAACTCTGGAAACACCATATATTTT. The full variable domain, with the rest looked up from reference TRBV5-1 and TRBJ1-3, is KAGVTQTPRYLIKTRGQQVTLSCSPISGHRSVSWYQQTPGQGLQFLFEYFSETQRNKGNFPGRFSGRQFSNSRSEMNVSTLELGDSALYLCASSWDSNSGNTIYFGEGSWLTVV.